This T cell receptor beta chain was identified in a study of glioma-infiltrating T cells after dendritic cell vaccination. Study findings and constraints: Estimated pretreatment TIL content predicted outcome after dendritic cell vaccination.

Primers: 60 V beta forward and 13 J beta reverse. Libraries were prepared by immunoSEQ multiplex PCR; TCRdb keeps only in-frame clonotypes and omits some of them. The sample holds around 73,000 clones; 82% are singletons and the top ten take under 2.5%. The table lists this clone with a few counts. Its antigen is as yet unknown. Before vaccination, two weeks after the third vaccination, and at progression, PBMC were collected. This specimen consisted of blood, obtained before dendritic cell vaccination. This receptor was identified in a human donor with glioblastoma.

Written as DNA, the CDR3 is TGTGCCAGCTCACCGACGGACAGCACCTATGGCTACACCTTC. Translation gives CASSPTDSTYGYTF. The rearrangement links TRBV18 to TRBJ1-2; D perhaps matches TRBD1 (6 bases). There are 14 residues in the CDR3. Trimming left V 3 bases short and J 4 bases short, with 12 bases between. CDR1 KGHSH and CDR2 LQKENI come from the germline V gene. The variable domain in full, completed from reference TRBV18 and TRBJ1-2, reads NAGVMQNPRHLVRRRGQEARLRCSPMKGHSHVYWYRQLPEEGLKFMVYLQKENIIDESGMPKERFSAEFPKEGPSILRIQQVVRGDSAAYFCASSPTDSTYGYTFGSGTRLTVV.